What follows describes a single T cell receptor beta chain. The data were taken from a study of blood T cells in healthy people across ages. The total RNA that was extracted per sample amounted to at least 5 micrograms. The CDR3 runs to 14 residues. Trimming left V 1 base short and J 2 bases short, with 8 bases between. Sample-barcoded 5' priming and a J-beta primer mix drove a second PCR of roughly 6 to 12 cycles. Unique molecular identifiers of 12 random nucleotides labeled each cDNA. Each CDR3 protein is one row after TCRdb ran MiXCR on the 5' RACE reads. The repertoire holds 450,000 to 600,000 distinct CDR3 sequences, around 27% seen once, with 3% to 4.5% in the top ten. These same records also appear under a second study, on T cells of mothers and their children. That work contributes: Each mother yielded more than 9.5 million TCR beta CDR3 reads. Each child yielded about 3 million reads. The authors identified no persistent microchimeric T cell clones.

The chain links TRBV12-3 or TRBV12-4 to TRBJ1-2; the D is unclear. The sequenced material came from blood. This TCR was sampled from a boy between 2 and 10 years old in good health. CDR3: CASSLGEANYGYTF. In DNA, the CDR3 is TGTGCCAGCAGTTTAGGGGAGGCGAACTATGGCTACACCTTC.